This entry concerns a single T cell receptor beta chain. Its antigen remains unidentified. 60 Vbeta and 13 Jbeta primers were used in PCR. Only in-frame clones appear in the TCRdb table, and some are missing; sequencing was by immunoSEQ multiplex PCR. The sample lists 170,000 or so clones; 75% to 85% were seen once. The record originates from a study of cytomegalovirus exposure and HLA in healthy donors. Trimming cost V 3 bases and J 5 bases; bases outside gene matches: 7. CDR3 length: 15 amino acids. CDR1 is KGHSH, CDR2 LQKENI, per germline. General study points: Common viral pathogens (according to a later analysis) appeared linked to several of the most significant clusters. Among immune exposure information, only CMV serostatus was available. Prior analysis indicated that the majority of TCR beta V segments exhibited productivity approximately 90% or approximately 30% of the time.

The receptor was derived from a man aged 25-40 years in good health and CMV-seropositive. Specimen: PBMCs. The chain recombines TRBV18 with TRBJ2-5, with 9 bases aligning to TRBD1. CDR3 region: CASSPPGQGWETQYF. The CDR3 region has the DNA TGTGCCAGCTCACCTCCGGGACAGGGTTGGGAGACCCAGTACTTC.